Included here is one T cell receptor beta chain sequence, with context. CDR1 and CDR2 from the germline V gene are SNHLY and FYNNEI. The V end was cut by 6 bases, the J end by 7 bases, with 13 bases between. The CDR3 runs 13 residues. In the source study's methods: Cell counts per sample came from amplifying reference gene primers. TCRdb keeps only in-frame clones here, not all; method: immunoSEQ multiplex PCR. V, J and clone size reflect that table, while D and trimming were determined from the DNA. The table includes roughly 290,000 clones, 80% to 90% detected once. This sample was included in a study of blood T cell repertoires in COVID-19. Across about two dozen US areas, participants ranged in age from about 18 to 100 years.

This clonotype was obtained from a man under 40 who had recovered from COVID-19. The chain couples TRBV2 to TRBJ2-1; weak D call: TRBD2 (5 bases). Sequencing used PBMCs or T cells enriched from blood (not recorded which). The CDR3 spells CASREDGLNEQFF. The CDR3 nucleotides are TGTGCCAGCAGGGAGGATGGGCTGAATGAGCAGTTCTTC.